The rows below give T cell receptor beta chains drawn from one sample of a study of T cell responses to AZD1222 COVID-19 vaccine. Clones were read by immunoSEQ multiplex PCR, and TCRdb kept only the in-frame ones, dropping some. The sample lists 150,000 or so clones, roughly 90% occurring once. This material consisted of peripheral blood, taken 28 days after the second AZD1222 dose. The source of these receptors is an adult who received the AZD1222 COVID-19 vaccine. Both conserved end residues are part of each CDR3. Expanded clones are given a class, and other clones once, few, many or no size at all.

>TRBV29-1|NA|TRBJ2-1
CSAQGAGFTYNEQFF
>TRBV5-6|NA|TRBJ2-7
CASSSGPPSYEQYF
>TRBV6-5|once|TRBJ2-3
CASRMNRADTQYF
>TRBV19|once|TRBJ1-2
CASHRDPGQGTSGYTF
>TRBV2|NA|TRBJ2-7
CASRATENLGEQYF
>TRBV6-1|NA|TRBJ1-1
CASSDGRAEAFF
>TRBV7-9|NA|TRBJ2-7
CASSPQTGPTYEQYF
>TRBV28|NA|TRBJ1-2
CASSFPRDGNYGYTF
>TRBV2|NA|TRBJ2-1
CASIRDRSSYNEQFF
>TRBV16|NA|TRBJ1-2
CASSQSVGTNYGYTF
>TRBV20-1|few|TRBJ1-2
CSARWSLGYTF
>TRBV9|NA|TRBJ2-1
CASSVGSPNEQFF
>TRBV12-3/TRBV12-4|once|TRBJ1-1
CASSPGWTEAFF
>TRBV7-6|NA|TRBJ2-2
CASSLPGPGELFF
>TRBV7-9|NA|TRBJ1-2
CAGQAVVVSGYTF
>TRBV28|NA|TRBJ2-4
CASRELAKNIQYF
>TRBV6-1|once|TRBJ2-1
CASSELVGLGILNEQFF
>TRBV3-1/TRBV3-2|NA|TRBJ2-2
CASSPWTSGELFF
>TRBV10-3|NA|TRBJ1-5
CATTLGGGGNQPQHF
>TRBV30|NA|TRBJ2-5
CAWSGFQETQYF
>TRBV4-1|few|TRBJ2-1
CASSHSGTVFLEQFF
>TRBV7-9|NA|TRBJ1-6
CASSSGTSSPLHF
>TRBV30|NA|TRBJ1-1
CAWRNRVYTEAFF
>TRBV19|NA|TRBJ1-5
CASSITRTGLDQPQHF
>TRBV20-1|few|TRBJ2-5
CSARETQYF
>TRBV9|NA|TRBJ2-1
CASSQRLAGAYNEQFF
>TRBV3-1/TRBV3-2|NA|TRBJ2-7
CASSQGLGYEQYF
>TRBV10-3|once|TRBJ1-4
CAISEAGTGGKKLFF
>TRBV28|once|TRBJ1-4
CASSLFQGANGEKLFF
>TRBV28|NA|TRBJ2-5
CASSLSQGAFAQYF
>TRBV7-9|NA|TRBJ2-1
CASSPPLGRRLGEQFF
>TRBV7-9|NA|TRBJ2-7
CASSLGTSEEQYF
>TRBV5-6|NA|TRBJ1-4
CASSTAGARGEKLFF
>TRBV19|NA|TRBJ2-5
CASRGPSQETQYF
>TRBV5-1|NA|TRBJ2-2
CASSQRGRRTGELFF
>TRBV24-1|NA|TRBJ1-5
CATQDSNQPQHF
>TRBV6-1|NA|TRBJ2-5
CASSELSVRETQYF
>TRBV27|NA|TRBJ2-7
CASSLGSGGYEQYF
>TRBV15|NA|TRBJ1-1
CATRVGQGRNTEAFF